The clone carrying this TCR beta chain has a handful of counts. Its antigen remains unidentified. From germline, CDR1 is SGHDT and CDR2 YYEEEE. Trimming pared 4 bases from V and 4 bases from J, leaving 12 bases between. This CDR3 is built from 14 residues. The sample belongs to a study of cytomegalovirus exposure and HLA in healthy donors. Study-level background: Earlier sequencing of about 179 million T cells yielded approximately 120 million unique TCR beta sequences.

Both 60 Vbeta primers and 13 Jbeta primers went into the PCR. How the authors handled the data: Approximately 12 million of tens of millions of unique TCR beta chains were shared, per a later count. Repertoires were generated with immunoSEQ multiplex PCR, while TCRdb's copy carries only in-frame clones and drops some. The DNA was the basis for D and trimming; V, J and clone size are from that table. The sample has 91,000 or so clones; 70% to 85% are singletons. Study results and caveats: Exclusion applied to some V segments, including TRBV6-2 and TRBV6-3, as they were indistinguishable.

Sequenced sample: PBMCs. The V call is TRBV5-6, the J call TRBJ1-3, with a tentative D call TRBD1 (5 bases). The clonotype was recovered from a man younger than 40 in good health and CMV-seropositive. CDR3 loop: CASSDGTAGNTIYF. The CDR3 coding sequence is TGTGCCAGCAGCGACGGGACTGCCGGAAACACCATATATTTT.